This TCR beta chain originates from a study of OX40 agonist ivuxolimab in advanced cancers. For the study at large: The eligibility criteria allowed prior anti-PD-1, anti-PD-L1 or anti-CTLA-4 therapy, and around 38% had some. Three patients, one with hepatocellular carcinoma and two with cutaneous melanoma, responded partially.

The protocol was immunoSEQ multiplex PCR, while the TCRdb copy is restricted to in-frame clones and leaves out a portion. The sample holds around 68,000 clones, about 85% seen once. For this clone: Its specificity is unknown.

The CDR3 spans 15 residues. Trimming pared 7 bases from V and 2 bases from J, leaving 15 bases between. Germline lookup yields CDR1 SNHLY and CDR2 FYNNEI. Regarding the study as a whole: Still undetermined is the antigen specificity of the expanded peripheral T cells. It was also the case that some nonresponders had low normalized T-cell clonal expansion.

The TCR originated in an adult with an advanced solid tumor such as melanoma, head and neck, liver or kidney cancer. The V call is TRBV2, the J call TRBJ1-5, with D unresolved. This sample comprised CD4+ or CD8+ T cells sorted from blood, obtained in a trial of the OX40 agonist ivuxolimab. In nucleotides, the CDR3 is TGTGCCAGCACCTCCGGACCGGGTGGCAATCAGCCCCAGCATTTT. Translating it yields CASTSGPGGNQPQHF.